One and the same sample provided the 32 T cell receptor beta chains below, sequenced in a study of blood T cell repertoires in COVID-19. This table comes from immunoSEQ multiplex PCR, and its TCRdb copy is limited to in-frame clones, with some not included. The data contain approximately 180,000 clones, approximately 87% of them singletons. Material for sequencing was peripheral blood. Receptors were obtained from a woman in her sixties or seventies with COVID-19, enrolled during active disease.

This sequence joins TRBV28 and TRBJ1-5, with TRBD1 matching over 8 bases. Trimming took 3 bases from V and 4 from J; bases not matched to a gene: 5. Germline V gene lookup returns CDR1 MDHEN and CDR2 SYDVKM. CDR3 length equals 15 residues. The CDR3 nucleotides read TGTGCCAGCAGTTTCGGGGACAGGAGAAATCAGCCCCAGCATTTT. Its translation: CASSFGDRRNQPQHF. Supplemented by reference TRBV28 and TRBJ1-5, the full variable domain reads DVKVTQSSRYLVKRTGEKVFLECVQDMDHENMFWYRQDPGLGLRLIYFSYDVKMKEKGDIPEGYSVSREKKERFSLILESASTNQTSMYLCASSFGDRRNQPQHFGDGTRLSIL.

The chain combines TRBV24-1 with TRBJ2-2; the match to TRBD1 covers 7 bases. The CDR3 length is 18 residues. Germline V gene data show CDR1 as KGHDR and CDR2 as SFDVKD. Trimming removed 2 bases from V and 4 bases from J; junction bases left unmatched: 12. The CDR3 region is CATSDSGPQGEGTGELFF. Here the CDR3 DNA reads TGTGCCACCAGTGATTCCGGGCCGCAGGGGGAAGGCACCGGGGAGCTGTTTTTT.

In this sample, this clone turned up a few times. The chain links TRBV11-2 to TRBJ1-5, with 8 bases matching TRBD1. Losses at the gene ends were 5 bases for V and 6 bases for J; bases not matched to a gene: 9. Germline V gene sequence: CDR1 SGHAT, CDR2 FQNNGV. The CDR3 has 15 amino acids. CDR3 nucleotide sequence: TGTGCCAGCAGCCCGGGGGGACAGGCTGCTCAGCCCCAGCATTTT. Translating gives CASSPGGQAAQPQHF.

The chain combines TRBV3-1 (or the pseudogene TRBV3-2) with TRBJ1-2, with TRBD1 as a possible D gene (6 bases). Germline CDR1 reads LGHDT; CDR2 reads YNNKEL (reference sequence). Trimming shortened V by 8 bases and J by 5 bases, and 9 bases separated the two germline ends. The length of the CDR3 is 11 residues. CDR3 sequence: CASSQGYGYTF. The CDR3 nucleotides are TGTGCCAGCTCACAGGGATATGGCTACACCTTC.

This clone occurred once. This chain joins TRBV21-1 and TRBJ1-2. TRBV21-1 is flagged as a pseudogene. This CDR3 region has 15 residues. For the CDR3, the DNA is TGTGCCAGCAGCACTTTGGAGTCTCTTAACTATGGCTACACCTTC. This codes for CASSTLESLNYGYTF.

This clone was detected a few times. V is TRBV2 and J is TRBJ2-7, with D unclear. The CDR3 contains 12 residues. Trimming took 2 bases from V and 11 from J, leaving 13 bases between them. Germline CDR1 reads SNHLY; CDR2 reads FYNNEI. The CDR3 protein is CASSENEARKYF. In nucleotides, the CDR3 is TGTGCCAGCAGTGAAAACGAAGCTAGAAAGTACTTC.

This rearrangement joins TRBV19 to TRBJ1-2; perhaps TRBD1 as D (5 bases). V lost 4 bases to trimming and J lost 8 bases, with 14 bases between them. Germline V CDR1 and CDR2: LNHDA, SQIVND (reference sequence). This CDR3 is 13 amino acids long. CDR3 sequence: CASSKVLSGGYTF. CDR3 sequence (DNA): TGTGCCAGTAGTAAGGTTCTCTCAGGGGGCTACACCTTC.

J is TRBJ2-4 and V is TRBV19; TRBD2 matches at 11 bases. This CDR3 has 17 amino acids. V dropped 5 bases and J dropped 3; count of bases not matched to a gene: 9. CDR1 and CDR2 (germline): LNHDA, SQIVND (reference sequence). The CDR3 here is CASSELAGGLGKNIQYF. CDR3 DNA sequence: TGTGCCAGTAGTGAGTTAGCGGGAGGGTTGGGCAAAAACATTCAGTACTTC.

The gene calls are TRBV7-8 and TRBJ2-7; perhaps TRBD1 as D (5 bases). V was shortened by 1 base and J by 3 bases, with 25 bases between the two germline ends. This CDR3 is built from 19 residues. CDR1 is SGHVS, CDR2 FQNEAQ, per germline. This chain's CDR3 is CASSLDHRPDPFPIYEQYF. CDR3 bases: TGTGCCAGCAGCTTAGACCACAGGCCAGATCCATTCCCCATCTACGAGCAGTACTTC.

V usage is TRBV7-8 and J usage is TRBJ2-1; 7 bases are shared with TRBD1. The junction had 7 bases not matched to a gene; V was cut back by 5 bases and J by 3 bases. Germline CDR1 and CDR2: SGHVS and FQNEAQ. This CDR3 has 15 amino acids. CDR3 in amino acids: CASSNGGQHYNEQFF. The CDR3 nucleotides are TGTGCCAGCAGCAATGGGGGACAGCACTACAATGAGCAGTTCTTC. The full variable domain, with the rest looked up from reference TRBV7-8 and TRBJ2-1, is GAGVSQSPRYKVAKRGQDVALRCDPISGHVSLFWYQQALGQGPEFLTYFQNEAQLDKSGLPSDRFFAERPEGSVSTLKIQRTQQEDSAVYLCASSNGGQHYNEQFFGPGTRLTVL.

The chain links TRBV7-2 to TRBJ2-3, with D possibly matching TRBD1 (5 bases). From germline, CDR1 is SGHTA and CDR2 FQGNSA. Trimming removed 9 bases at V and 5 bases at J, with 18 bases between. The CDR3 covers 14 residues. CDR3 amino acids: CASRPAQGVDTQYF. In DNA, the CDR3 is TGTGCCAGTAGGCCGGCGCAAGGGGTAGATACGCAGTATTTT.

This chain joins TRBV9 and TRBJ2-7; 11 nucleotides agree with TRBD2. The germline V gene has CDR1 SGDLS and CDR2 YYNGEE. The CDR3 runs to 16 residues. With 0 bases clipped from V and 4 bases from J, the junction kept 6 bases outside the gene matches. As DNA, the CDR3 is TGTGCCAGCAGCGTAGGGCTAGCGGGAGGCGGGTACGAGCAGTACTTC. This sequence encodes CASSVGLAGGGYEQYF. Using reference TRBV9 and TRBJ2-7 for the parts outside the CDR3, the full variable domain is DSGVTQTPKHLITATGQRVTLRCSPRSGDLSVYWYQQSLDQGLQFLIQYYNGEERAKGNILERFSAQQFPDLHSELNLSSLELGDSALYFCASSVGLAGGGYEQYFGPGTRLTVT.

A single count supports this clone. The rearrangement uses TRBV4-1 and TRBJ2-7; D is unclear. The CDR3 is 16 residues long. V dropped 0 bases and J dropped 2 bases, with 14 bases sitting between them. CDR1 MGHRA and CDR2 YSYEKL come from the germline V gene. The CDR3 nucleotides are TGCGCCAGCAGCCAAGATCACCTAGAGAAAACCTACGAGCAGTACTTC. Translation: CASSQDHLEKTYEQYF.

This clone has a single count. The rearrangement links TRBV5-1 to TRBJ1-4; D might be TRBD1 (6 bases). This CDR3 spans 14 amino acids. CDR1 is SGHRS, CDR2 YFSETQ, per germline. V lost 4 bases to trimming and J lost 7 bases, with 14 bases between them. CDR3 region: CASSMTGLLEKLFF. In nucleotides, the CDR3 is TGCGCCAGCAGCATGACAGGCCTTCTTGAAAAACTGTTTTTT.

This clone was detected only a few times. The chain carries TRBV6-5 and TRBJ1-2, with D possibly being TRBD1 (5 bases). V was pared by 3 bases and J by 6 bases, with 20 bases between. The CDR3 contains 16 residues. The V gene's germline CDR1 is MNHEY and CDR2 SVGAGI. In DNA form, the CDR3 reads TGTGCCAGCAGTTATGATCGACGAAGGGGCGCCCATGGCTACACCTTC. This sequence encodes CASSYDRRRGAHGYTF.

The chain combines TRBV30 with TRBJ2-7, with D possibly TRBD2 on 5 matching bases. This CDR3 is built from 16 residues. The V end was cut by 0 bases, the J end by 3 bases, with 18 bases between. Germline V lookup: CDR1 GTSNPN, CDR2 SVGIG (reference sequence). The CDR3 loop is CAWSVTSGAILYEQYF. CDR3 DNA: TGTGCCTGGAGTGTAACAAGCGGAGCCATCCTCTACGAGCAGTACTTC.

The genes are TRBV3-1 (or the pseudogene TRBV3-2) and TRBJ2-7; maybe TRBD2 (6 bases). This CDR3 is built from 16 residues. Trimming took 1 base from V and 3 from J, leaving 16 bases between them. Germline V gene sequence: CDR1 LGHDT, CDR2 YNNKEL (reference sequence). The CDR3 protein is CASSQGWGTAYYEQYF. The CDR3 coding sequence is TGTGCCAGCAGCCAAGGTTGGGGGACTGCATACTACGAGCAGTACTTC.

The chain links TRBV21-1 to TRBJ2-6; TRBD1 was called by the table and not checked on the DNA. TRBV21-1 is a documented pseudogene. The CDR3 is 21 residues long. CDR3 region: CASSKSTGQLYLLEGANVLTF. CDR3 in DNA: TGTGCCAGCAGCAAATCTACGGGACAGCTATATCTCTTAGAAGGGGCCAACGTCCTGACTTTC.

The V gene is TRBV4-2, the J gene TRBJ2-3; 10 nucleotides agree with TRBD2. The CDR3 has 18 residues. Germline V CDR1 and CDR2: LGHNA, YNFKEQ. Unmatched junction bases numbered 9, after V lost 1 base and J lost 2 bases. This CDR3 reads CASSQAGLAGVYTDTQYF. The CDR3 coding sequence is TGTGCCAGCAGCCAAGCCGGGCTAGCGGGAGTATACACAGATACGCAGTATTTT.

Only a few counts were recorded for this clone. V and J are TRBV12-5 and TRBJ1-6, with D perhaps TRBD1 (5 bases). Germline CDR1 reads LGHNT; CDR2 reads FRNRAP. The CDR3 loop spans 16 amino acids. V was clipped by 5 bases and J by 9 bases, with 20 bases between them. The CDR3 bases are TGTGCTAGTGGTCCCCTAACAGGATCCGGAATTTCACCCCTCCACTTT. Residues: CASGPLTGSGISPLHF.

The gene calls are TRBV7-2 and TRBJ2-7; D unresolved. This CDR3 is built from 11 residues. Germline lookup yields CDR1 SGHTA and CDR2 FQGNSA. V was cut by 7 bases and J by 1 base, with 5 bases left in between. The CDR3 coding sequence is TGTGCCAGCACCCTTTCCTACGAGCAGTACTTC. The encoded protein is CASTLSYEQYF.

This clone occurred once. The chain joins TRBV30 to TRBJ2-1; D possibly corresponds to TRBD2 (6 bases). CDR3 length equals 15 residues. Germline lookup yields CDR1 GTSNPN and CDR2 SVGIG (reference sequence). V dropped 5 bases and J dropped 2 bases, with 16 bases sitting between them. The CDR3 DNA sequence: TGTGCCTGGTTAGCTATCGGGAGCACCTACAATGAGCAGTTCTTC. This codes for CAWLAIGSTYNEQFF.

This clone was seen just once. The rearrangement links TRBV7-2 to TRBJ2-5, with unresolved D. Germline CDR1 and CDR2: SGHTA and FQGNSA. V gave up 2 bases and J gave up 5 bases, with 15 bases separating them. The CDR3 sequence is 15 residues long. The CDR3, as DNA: TGTGCCAGCAGCTTATGGTATTCCCAGTTTGAGACCCAGTACTTC. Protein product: CASSLWYSQFETQYF.

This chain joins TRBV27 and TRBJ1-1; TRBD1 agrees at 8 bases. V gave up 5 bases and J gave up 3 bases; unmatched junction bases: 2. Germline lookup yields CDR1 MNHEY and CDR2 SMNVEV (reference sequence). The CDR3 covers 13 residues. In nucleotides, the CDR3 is TGTGCCAGCAGTCTGGACAGGGACACTGAAGCTTTCTTT. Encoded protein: CASSLDRDTEAFF.

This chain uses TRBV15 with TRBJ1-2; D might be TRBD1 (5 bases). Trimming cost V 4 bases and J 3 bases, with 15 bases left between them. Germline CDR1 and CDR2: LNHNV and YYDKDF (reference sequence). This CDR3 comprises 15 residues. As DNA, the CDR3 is TGTGCCACCAGCAAAGGGGCGCGGGATGACTATGGCTACACCTTC. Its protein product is CATSKGARDDYGYTF. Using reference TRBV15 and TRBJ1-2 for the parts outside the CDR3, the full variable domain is DAMVIQNPRYQVTQFGKPVTLSCSQTLNHNVMYWYQQKSSQAPKLLFHYYDKDFNNEADTPDNFQSRRPNTSFCFLDIRSPGLGDTAMYLCATSKGARDDYGYTFGSGTRLTVV.

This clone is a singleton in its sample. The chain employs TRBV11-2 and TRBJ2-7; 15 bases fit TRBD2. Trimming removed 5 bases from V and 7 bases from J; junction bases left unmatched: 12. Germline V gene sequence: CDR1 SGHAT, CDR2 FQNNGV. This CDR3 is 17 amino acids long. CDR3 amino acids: CASSQGLAGGPSREQYF. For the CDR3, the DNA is TGTGCCAGCAGCCAAGGACTAGCGGGAGGGCCCTCGCGGGAGCAGTACTTC.

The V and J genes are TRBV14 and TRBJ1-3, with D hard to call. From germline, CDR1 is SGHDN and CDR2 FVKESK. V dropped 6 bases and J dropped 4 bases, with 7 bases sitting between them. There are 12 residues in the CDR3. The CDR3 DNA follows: TGTGCCAGCAGTCAAACAGGAAACACCATATATTTT. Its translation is CASSQTGNTIYF. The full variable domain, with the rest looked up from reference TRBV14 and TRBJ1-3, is EAGVTQFPSHSVIEKGQTVTLRCDPISGHDNLYWYRRVMGKEIKFLLHFVKESKQDESGMPNNRFLAERTGGTYSTLKVQPAELEDSGVYFCASSQTGNTIYFGEGSWLTVV.

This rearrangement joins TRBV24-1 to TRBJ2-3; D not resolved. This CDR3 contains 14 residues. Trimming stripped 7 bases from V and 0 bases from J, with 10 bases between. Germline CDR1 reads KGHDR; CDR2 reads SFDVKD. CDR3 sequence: CATRETWSTDTQYF. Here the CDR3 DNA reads TGTGCCACCAGAGAAACATGGAGCACAGATACGCAGTATTTT.

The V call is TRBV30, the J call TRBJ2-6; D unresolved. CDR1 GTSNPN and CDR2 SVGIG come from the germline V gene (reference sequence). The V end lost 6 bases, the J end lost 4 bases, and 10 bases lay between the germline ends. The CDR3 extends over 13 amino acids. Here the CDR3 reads CACLPLGANVLTF. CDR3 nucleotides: TGTGCCTGCCTACCTCTGGGGGCCAACGTCCTGACTTTC.

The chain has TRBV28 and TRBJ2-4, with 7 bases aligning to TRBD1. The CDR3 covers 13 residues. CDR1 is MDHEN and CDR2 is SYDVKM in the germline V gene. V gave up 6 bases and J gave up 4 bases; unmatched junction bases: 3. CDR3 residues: CASRVTGKNIQYF. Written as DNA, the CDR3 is TGTGCCAGCAGGGTGACAGGGAAAAACATTCAGTACTTC.

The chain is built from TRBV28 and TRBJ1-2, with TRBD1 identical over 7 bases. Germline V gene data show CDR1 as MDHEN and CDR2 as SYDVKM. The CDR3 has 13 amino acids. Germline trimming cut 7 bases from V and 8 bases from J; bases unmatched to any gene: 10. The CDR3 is CASTGGTARGYTF. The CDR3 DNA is TGTGCCAGCACGGGGGGGACAGCAAGAGGCTACACCTTC.

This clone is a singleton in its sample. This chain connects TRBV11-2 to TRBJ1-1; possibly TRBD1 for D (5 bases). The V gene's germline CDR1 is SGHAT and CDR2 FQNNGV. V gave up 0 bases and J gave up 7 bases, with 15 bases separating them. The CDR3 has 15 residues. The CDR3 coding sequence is TGTGCCAGCAGCTTAGATCGGACATCCCGACGTGAAGCTTTCTTT. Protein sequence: CASSLDRTSRREAFF.